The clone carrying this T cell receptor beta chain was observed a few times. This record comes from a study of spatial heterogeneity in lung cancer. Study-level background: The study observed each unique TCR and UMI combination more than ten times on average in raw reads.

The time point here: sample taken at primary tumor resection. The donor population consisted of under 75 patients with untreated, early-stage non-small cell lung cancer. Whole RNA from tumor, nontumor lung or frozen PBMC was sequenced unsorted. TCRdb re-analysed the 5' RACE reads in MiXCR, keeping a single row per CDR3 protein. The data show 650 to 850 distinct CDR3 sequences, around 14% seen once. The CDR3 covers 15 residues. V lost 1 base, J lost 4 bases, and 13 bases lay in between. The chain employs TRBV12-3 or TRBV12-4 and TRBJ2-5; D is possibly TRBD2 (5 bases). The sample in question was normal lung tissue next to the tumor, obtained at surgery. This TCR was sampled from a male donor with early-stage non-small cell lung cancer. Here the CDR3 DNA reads TGTGCCAGCAGTTTAGTGGGAGTGAGGCTAGAGACCCAGTACTTC. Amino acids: CASSLVGVRLETQYF.